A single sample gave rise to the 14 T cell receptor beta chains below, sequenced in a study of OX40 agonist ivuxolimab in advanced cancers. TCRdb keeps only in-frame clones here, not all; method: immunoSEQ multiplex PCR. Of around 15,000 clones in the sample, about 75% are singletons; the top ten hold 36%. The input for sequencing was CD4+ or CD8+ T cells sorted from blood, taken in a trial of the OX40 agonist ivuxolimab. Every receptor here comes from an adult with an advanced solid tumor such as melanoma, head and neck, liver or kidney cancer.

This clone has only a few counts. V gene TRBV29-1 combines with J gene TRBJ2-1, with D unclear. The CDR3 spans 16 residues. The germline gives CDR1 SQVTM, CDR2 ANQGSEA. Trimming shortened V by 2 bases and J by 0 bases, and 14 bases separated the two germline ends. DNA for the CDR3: TGCAGCGTTGAAACGCTGCTTTTTAGCTCCTACAATGAGCAGTTCTTC. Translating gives CSVETLLFSSYNEQFF.

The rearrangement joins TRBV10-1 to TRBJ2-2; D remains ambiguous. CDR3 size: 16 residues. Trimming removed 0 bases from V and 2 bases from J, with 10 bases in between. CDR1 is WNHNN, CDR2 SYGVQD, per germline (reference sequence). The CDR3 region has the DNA TGCGCCAGCAGTGAGTCCGCGTGGGGAAACACCGGGGAGCTGTTTTTT. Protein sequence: CASSESAWGNTGELFF.

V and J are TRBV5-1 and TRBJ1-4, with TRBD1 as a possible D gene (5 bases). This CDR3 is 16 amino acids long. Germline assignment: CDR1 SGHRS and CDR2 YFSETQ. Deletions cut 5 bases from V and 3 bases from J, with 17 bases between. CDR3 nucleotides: TGCGCCAGCAGACCCGCGGGGCAGCCGGCTAATGAAAAACTGTTTTTT. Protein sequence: CASRPAGQPANEKLFF.

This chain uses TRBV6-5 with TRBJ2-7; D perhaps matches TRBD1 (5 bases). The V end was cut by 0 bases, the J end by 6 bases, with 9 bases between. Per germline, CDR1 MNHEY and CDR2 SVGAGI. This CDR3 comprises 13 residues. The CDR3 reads CASSYSATVEQYF. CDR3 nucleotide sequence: TGTGCCAGCAGTTACTCCGCGACAGTCGAGCAGTACTTC.

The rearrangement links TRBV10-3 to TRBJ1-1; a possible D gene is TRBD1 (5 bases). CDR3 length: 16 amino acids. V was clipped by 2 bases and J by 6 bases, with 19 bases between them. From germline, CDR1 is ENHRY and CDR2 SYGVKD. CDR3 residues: CAISETSGQALPEAFF. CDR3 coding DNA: TGTGCCATCAGTGAGACCTCAGGACAAGCCTTGCCTGAAGCTTTCTTT.

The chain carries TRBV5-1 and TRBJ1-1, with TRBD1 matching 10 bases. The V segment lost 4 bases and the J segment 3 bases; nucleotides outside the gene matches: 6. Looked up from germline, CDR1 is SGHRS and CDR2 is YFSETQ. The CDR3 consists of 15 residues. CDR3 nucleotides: TGCGCCAGCAGCATAAGGACAGGGGGTTACACTGAAGCTTTCTTT. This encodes CASSIRTGGYTEAFF.

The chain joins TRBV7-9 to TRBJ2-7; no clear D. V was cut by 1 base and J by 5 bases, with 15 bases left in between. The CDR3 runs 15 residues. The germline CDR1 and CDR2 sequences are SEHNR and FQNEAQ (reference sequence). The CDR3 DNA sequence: TGTGCCAGCAGCTTAGGTGGGGATTTCGTCAACGAGCAGTACTTC. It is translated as CASSLGGDFVNEQYF.

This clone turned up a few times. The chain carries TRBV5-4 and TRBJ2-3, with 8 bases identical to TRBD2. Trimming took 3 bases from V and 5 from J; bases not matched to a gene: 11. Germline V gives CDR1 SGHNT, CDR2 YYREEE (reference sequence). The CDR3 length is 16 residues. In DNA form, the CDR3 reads TGTGCCAGCAGCTCCGAGATGGGACTAGGGGGAGATACGCAGTATTTT. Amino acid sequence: CASSSEMGLGGDTQYF.

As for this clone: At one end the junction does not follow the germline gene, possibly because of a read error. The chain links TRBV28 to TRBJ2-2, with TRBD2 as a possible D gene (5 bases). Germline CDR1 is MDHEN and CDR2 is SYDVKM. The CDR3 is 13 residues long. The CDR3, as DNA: TGTGCCACCCTGGACTTAAAACACCGGGGAGCTGTTTTT. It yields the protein CATLDLKHRGAVF.

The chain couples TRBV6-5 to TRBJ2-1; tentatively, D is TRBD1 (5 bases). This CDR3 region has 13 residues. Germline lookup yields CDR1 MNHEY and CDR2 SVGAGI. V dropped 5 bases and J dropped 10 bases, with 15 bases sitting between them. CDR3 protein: CASSIFRDREQFF. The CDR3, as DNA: TGTGCCAGCAGTATATTCAGGGATCGCGAGCAGTTCTTC.

DNA of the CDR3: TGTGCCAGCAGTTTTAACGGGAGGTACACAGATACGCAGTATTTT. As protein: CASSFNGRYTDTQYF. The rearrangement uses TRBV27 and TRBJ2-3; 7 bases agree with TRBD2. Trimming at V came to 3 bases and at J to 2 bases, leaving 5 bases not matched to a gene. This CDR3 has 15 amino acids. Germline assignment: CDR1 MNHEY and CDR2 SMNVEV (reference sequence).

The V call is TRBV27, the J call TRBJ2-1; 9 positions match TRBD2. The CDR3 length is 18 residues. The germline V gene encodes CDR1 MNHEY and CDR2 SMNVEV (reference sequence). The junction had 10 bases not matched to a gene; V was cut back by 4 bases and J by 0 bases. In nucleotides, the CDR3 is TGTGCCAGCAGTTCGGTTCCTAATAGCGGGAGCTCCTACAATGAGCAGTTCTTC. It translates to CASSSVPNSGSSYNEQFF.

The CDR3 loop is CSGGPEAFF. CDR3 DNA sequence: TGCAGCGGGGGCCCCGAAGCTTTCTTT. The chain has TRBV29-1 and TRBJ1-1; weak D call: TRBD1 (5 bases). Germline values: CDR1 SQVTM, CDR2 ANQGSEA. V lost 7 bases to trimming and J lost 8 bases, with 8 bases between them. The CDR3 sequence is 9 residues long.

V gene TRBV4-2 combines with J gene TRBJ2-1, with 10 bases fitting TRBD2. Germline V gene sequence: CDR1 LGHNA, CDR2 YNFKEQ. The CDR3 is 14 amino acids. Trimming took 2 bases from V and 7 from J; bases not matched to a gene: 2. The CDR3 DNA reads TGTGCCAGCAGCCAACTAGCGGGAGAGAATGAGCAGTTCTTC. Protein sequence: CASSQLAGENEQFF.